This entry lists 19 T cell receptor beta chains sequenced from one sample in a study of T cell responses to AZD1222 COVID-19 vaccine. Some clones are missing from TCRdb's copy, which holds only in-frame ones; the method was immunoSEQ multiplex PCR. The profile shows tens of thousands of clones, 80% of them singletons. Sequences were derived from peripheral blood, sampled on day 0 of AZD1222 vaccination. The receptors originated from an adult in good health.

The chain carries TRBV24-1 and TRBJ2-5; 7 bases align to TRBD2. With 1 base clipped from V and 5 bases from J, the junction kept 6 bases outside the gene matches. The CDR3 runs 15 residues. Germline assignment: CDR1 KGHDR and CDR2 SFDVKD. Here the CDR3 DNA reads TGTGCCACCAGTGATTTAGGGGAGGGCGTGGAGACCCAGTACTTC. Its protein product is CATSDLGEGVETQYF.

This CDR3 reads CASSLAVYGHYTF. The CDR3, as DNA: TGTGCCAGCAGCTTAGCGGTCTACGGCCACTACACCTTC. The rearrangement uses TRBV7-9 and TRBJ1-2; D not resolved. The CDR3 is made up of 13 amino acids. Germline assignment: CDR1 SEHNR and CDR2 FQNEAQ (reference sequence). The ends were cut back, 0 bases at V and 10 bases at J, with 12 bases in the middle.

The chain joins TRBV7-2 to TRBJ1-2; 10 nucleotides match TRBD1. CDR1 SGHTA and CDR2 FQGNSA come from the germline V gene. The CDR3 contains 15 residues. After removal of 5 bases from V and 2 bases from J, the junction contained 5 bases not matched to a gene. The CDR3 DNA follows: TGTGCCAGCAGCCGCCGGGGACAGGGGAACTATGGCTACACCTTC. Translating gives CASSRRGQGNYGYTF.

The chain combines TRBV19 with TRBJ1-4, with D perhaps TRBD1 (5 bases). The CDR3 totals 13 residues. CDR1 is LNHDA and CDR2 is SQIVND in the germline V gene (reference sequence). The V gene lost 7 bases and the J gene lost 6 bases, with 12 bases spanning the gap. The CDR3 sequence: CASTRGAYEKLFF. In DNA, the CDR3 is TGTGCCAGTACCCGAGGGGCCTATGAAAAACTGTTTTTT.

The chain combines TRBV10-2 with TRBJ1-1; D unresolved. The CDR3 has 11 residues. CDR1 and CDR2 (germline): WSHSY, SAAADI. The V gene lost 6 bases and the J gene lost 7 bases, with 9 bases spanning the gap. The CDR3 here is CASRSGIEAFF. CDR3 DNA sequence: TGCGCCAGCAGATCTGGGATTGAAGCTTTCTTT.

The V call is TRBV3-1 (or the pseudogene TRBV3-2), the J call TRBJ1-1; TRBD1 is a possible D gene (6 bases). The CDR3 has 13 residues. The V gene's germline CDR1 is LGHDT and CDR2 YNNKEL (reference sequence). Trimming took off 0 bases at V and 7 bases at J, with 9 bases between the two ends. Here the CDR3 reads CASSQEGAHEAFF. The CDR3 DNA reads TGTGCCAGCAGCCAAGAGGGGGCCCATGAAGCTTTCTTT.

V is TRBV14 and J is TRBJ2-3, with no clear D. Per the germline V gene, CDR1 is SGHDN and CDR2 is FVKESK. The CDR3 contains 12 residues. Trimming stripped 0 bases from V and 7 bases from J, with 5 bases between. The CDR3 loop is CASSQDHYTQYF. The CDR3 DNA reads TGTGCCAGCAGCCAAGATCACTATACGCAGTATTTT.

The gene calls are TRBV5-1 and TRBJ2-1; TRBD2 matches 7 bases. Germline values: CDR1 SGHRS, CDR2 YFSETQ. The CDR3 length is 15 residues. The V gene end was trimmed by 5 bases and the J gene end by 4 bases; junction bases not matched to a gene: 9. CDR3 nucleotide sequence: TGCGCCAGCAGTCCAGGCGGGAGCTCTTACAATGAGCAGTTCTTC. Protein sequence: CASSPGGSSYNEQFF.

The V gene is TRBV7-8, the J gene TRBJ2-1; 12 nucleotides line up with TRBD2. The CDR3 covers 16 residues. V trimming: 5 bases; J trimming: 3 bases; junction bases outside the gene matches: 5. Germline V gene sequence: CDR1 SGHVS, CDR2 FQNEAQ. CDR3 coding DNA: TGTGCCAGCAGCCGGGGACTAGCGGGCTACTACAATGAGCAGTTCTTC. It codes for CASSRGLAGYYNEQFF. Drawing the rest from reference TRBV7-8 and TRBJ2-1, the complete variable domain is GAGVSQSPRYKVAKRGQDVALRCDPISGHVSLFWYQQALGQGPEFLTYFQNEAQLDKSGLPSDRFFAERPEGSVSTLKIQRTQQEDSAVYLCASSRGLAGYYNEQFFGPGTRLTVL.

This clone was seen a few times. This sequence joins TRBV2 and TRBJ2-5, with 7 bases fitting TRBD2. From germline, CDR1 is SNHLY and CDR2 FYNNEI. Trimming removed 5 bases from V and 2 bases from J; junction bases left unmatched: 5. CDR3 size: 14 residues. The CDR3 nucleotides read TGTGCCAGCAGTCGGTGGGGGGGACAAGAGACCCAGTACTTC. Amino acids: CASSRWGGQETQYF.

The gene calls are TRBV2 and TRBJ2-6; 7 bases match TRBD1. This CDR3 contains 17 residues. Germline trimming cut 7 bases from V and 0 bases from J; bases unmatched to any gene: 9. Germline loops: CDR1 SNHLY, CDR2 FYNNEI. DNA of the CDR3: TGTGCCAGCATGGAACCGGGACAGACCTCTGGGGCCAACGTCCTGACTTTC. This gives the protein CASMEPGQTSGANVLTF. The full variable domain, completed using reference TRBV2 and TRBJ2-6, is EPEVTQTPSHQVTQMGQEVILRCVPISNHLYFYWYRQILGQKVEFLVSFYNNEISEKSEIFDDQFSVERPDGSNFTLKIRSTKLEDSAMYFCASMEPGQTSGANVLTFGAGSRLTVL.

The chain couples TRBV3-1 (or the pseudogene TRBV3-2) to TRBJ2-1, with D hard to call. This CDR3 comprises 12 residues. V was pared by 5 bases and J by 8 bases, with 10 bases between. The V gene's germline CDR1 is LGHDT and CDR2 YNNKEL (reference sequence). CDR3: CASSNQLYEQFF. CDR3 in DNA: TGTGCCAGCAGCAACCAATTGTATGAGCAGTTCTTC.

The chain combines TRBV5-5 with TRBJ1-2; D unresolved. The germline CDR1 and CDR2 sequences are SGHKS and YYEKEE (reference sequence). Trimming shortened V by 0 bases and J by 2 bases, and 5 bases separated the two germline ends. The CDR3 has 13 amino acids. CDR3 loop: CASSLVENYGYTF. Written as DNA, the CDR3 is TGTGCCAGCAGCTTGGTGGAGAACTATGGCTACACCTTC.

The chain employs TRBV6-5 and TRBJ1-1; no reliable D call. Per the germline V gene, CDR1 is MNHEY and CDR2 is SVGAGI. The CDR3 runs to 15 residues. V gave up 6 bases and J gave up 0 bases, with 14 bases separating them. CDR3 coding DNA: TGTGCCAGCAGACCCCACAGTGAATTGAACACTGAAGCTTTCTTT. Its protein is CASRPHSELNTEAFF.

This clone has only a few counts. This CDR3 reads CASTLRGDYGYTF. The CDR3 DNA reads as TGTGCCAGTACTTTGAGAGGCGACTATGGCTACACCTTC. The chain carries TRBV19 and TRBJ1-2; no definite D call. CDR1 and CDR2 from the germline V gene are LNHDA and SQIVND (reference sequence). The CDR3 loop spans 13 amino acids. Trimming took 7 bases from V and 3 from J, leaving 12 bases between them. Looking up the rest from reference TRBV19 and TRBJ1-2 gives the full variable domain: DGGITQSPKYLFRKEGQNVTLSCEQNLNHDAMYWYRQDPGQGLRLIYYSQIVNDFQKGDIAEGYSVSREKKESFPLTVTSAQKNPTAFYLCASTLRGDYGYTFGSGTRLTVV.

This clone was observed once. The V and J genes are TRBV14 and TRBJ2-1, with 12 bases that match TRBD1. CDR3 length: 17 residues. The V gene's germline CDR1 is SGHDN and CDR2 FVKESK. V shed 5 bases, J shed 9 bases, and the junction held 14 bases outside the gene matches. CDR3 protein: CASSFAGTGGALGEQFF. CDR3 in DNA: TGTGCCAGCAGCTTCGCCGGGACAGGGGGCGCACTCGGTGAGCAGTTCTTC.

The CDR3 sequence: CSASRSGLLNTEAFF. The CDR3 DNA is TGCAGTGCTAGTCGGTCGGGACTGTTGAACACTGAAGCTTTCTTT. V gene TRBV20-1 combines with J gene TRBJ1-1, with D possibly matching TRBD1 (5 bases). V gave up 3 bases and J gave up 0 bases, with 14 bases separating them. The CDR3 spans 15 residues. Germline-derived CDR1 and CDR2 are DFQATT and SNEGSKA (reference sequence).

The CDR3 sequence: CASSRQGGGDEAFF. The DNA for the CDR3 is TGTGCCAGCAGCCGACAGGGCGGTGGAGATGAAGCTTTCTTT. V usage is TRBV7-9 and J usage is TRBJ1-1; the match to TRBD1 covers 7 bases. CDR1 and CDR2 from the germline V gene are SEHNR and FQNEAQ (reference sequence). The J segment lost 7 bases and the V segment lost 5 bases, leaving 10 bases of the junction unmatched. The CDR3 loop spans 14 amino acids.

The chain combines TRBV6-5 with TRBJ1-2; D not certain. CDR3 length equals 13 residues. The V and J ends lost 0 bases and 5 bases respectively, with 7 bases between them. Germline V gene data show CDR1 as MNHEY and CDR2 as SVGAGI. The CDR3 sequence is CASSYSLRYGYTF. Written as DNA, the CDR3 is TGTGCCAGCAGTTACTCTCTGCGGTATGGCTACACCTTC.